This T cell receptor beta chain was identified during a study of blood T cells in healthy people across ages. Next came a second PCR, run for about 6 to 12 cycles, which used a sample-barcoded 5' primer along with a J-beta primer mix. TCRdb independently ran MiXCR on the 5' RACE reads; one entry per CDR3 protein. The sample holds about 650,000 distinct CDR3 sequences, 32% seen once. This CDR3 is built from 16 residues. CDR1 and CDR2 (germline): KGHSY, FQNENV. Losses at the gene ends were 4 bases for V and 5 bases for J; bases not matched to a gene: 10. Input material: blood. The V call is TRBV16, the J call TRBJ1-1; TRBD1 matches at 10 bases. The receptor was derived from a woman at least 80 years old in good health. The CDR3 reads CASSPLGTGEKTEAFF. CDR3 DNA: TGTGCCAGCAGCCCCCTTGGGACAGGGGAGAAAACTGAAGCTTTCTTT. Filled out from reference TRBV16 and TRBJ1-1, the complete variable domain reads GEEVAQTPKHLVRGEGQKAKLYCAPIKGHSYVFWYQQVLKNEFKFLISFQNENVFDETGMPKERFSAKCLPNSPCSLEIQATKLEDSAVYFCASSPLGTGEKTEAFFGQGTRLTVV.